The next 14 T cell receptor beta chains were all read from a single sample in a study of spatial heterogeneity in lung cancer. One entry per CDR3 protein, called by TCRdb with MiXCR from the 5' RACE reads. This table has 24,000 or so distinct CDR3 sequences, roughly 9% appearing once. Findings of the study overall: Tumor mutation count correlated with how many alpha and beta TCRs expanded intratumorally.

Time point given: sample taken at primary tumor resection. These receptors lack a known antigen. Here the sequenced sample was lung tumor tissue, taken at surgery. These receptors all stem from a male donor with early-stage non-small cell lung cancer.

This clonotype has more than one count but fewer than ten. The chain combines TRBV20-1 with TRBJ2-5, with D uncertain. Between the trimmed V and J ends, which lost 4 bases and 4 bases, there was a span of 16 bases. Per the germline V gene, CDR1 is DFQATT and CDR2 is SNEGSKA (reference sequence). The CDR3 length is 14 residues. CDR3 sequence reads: CSAIVAVIPETQYF. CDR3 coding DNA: TGCAGTGCTATTGTCGCCGTCATCCCAGAGACCCAGTACTTC.

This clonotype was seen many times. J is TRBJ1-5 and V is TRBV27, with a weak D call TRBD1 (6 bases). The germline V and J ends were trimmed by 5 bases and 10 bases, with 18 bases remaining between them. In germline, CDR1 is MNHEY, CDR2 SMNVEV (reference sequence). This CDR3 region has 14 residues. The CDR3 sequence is CASSPNGGAHPQHF. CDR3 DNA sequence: TGTGCCAGCAGTCCTAATGGGGGGGCTCATCCCCAGCATTTT.

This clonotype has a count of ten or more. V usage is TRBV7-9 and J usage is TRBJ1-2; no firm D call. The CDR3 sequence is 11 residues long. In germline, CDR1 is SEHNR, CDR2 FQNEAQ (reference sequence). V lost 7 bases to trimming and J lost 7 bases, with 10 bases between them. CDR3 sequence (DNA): TGTGCCAGCATCAGCGAGGGTGGCTACACCTTC. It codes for CASISEGGYTF.

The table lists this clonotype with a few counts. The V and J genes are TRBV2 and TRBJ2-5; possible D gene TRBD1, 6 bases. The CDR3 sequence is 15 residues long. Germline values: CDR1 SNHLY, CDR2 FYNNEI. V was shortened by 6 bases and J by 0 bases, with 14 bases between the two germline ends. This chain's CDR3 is CASRFSTGYQETQYF. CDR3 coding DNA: TGTGCCAGCAGGTTCTCTACAGGGTACCAAGAGACCCAGTACTTC.

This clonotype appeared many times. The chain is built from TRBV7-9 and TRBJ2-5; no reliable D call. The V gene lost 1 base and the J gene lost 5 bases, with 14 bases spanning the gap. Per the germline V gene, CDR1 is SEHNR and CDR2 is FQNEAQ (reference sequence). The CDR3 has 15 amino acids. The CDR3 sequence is CASSLGRTSVETQYF. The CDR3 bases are TGTGCCAGCAGCTTAGGCAGGACGTCCGTGGAGACCCAGTACTTC.

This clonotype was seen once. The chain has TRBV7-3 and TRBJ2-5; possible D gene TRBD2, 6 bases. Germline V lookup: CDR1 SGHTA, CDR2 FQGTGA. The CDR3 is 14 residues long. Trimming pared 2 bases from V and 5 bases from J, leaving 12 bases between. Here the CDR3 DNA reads TGTGCCAGCAGCTTATGGGGCGGGGCGGAGACCCAGTACTTC. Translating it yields CASSLWGGAETQYF.

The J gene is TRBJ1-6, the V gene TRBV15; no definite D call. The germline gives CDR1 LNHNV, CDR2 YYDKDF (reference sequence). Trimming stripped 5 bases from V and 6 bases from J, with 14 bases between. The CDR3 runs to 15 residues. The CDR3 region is CATSAREPGNSPLHF. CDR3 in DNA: TGTGCCACCAGCGCTCGGGAGCCGGGTAATTCACCCCTCCACTTT.

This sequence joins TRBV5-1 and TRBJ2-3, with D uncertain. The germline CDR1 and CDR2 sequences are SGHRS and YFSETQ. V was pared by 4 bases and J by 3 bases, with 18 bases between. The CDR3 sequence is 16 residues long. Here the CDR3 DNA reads TGCGCCAGCAGCAACGGCGGTGGGCCCAGTACAGATACGCAGTATTTT. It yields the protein CASSNGGGPSTDTQYF.

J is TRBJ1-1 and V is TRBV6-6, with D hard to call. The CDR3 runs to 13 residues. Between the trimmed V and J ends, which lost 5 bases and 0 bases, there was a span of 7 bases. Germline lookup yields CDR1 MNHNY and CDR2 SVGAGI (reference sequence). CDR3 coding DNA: TGTGCCAGCAGTGCGACGGTGAACACTGAAGCTTTCTTT. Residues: CASSATVNTEAFF.

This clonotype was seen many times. This chain's CDR3 is CASSIQGYYGYTF. The CDR3 nucleotides are TGTGCCAGCAGCATCCAGGGGTACTATGGCTACACCTTC. V is TRBV7-9 and J is TRBJ1-2, with D tentatively TRBD1 (6 bases). From germline, CDR1 is SEHNR and CDR2 FQNEAQ (reference sequence). This CDR3 has 13 amino acids. V lost 5 bases and J lost 3, with 10 bases in between.

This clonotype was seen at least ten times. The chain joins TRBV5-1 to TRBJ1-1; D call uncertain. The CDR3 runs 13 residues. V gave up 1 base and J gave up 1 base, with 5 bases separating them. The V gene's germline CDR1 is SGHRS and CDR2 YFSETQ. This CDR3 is CASSLIPNTEAFF. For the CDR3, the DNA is TGCGCCAGCAGCTTGATACCGAACACTGAAGCTTTCTTT. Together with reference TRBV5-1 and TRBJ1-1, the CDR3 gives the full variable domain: KAGVTQTPRYLIKTRGQQVTLSCSPISGHRSVSWYQQTPGQGLQFLFEYFSETQRNKGNFPGRFSGRQFSNSRSEMNVSTLELGDSALYLCASSLIPNTEAFFGQGTRLTVV.

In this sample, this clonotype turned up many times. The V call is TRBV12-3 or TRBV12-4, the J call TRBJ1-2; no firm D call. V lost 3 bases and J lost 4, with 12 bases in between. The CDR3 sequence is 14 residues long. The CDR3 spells CASSLGSAFYGYTF. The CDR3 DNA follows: TGTGCCAGCAGTTTGGGGAGCGCCTTCTATGGCTACACCTTC.

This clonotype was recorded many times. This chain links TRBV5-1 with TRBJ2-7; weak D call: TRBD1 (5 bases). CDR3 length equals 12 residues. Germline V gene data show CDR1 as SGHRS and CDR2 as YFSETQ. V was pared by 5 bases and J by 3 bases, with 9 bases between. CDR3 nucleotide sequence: TGCGCCAGCAGAAAAGGGGTCTACGAGCAGTACTTC. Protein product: CASRKGVYEQYF.

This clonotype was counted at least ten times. CDR3 sequence reads: CASSLGRDREQYF. CDR3 coding DNA: TGCGCCAGCAGCTTGGGCCGGGATCGGGAGCAGTACTTC. The chain recombines TRBV5-1 with TRBJ2-7; tentatively, D is TRBD2 (5 bases). Germline V gives CDR1 SGHRS, CDR2 YFSETQ. The CDR3 has 13 amino acids. The V gene lost 0 bases and the J gene lost 7 bases, with 11 bases spanning the gap. The full variable domain, in which reference TRBV5-1 and TRBJ2-7 provide the parts outside the CDR3, is KAGVTQTPRYLIKTRGQQVTLSCSPISGHRSVSWYQQTPGQGLQFLFEYFSETQRNKGNFPGRFSGRQFSNSRSEMNVSTLELGDSALYLCASSLGRDREQYFGPGTRLTVT.